The rows below give T cell receptor beta chains drawn from one sample of a study of cytotoxic CD8 clonotypes in ibrutinib-treated CLL. TCRdb's copy holds only in-frame clones and misses some; the assay was immunoSEQ multiplex PCR. This repertoire shows some 170,000 clones, around nine tenths found once; its top ten account for around 3%. This material consisted of PBMCs, taken at disease progression, from a patient treated with ibrutinib. These receptor sequences come from a human donor with chronic lymphocytic leukemia. CDR3s include the opening cysteine and the closing phenylalanine or tryptophan. A D gene is named only where the DNA matches it firmly. Size values are once, few and many counts, or a class for expanded clones, and some rows have none.

j_call d_call v_call clone_size cdr3_aa cdr3_nt
TRBJ2-7 TRBD1 TRBV28 . CASTQDRVSYEQYF TGTGCCAGCACCCAAGACAGGGTTTCCTACGAGCAGTACTTC
TRBJ1-5 . TRBV28 . CASSSPGGNQPQHF TGTGCCAGCAGTTCGCCAGGCGGCAATCAGCCCCAGCATTTT
TRBJ2-7 . TRBV15 . CATSRVAGPYEQYF TGTGCCACCAGCAGAGTGGCGGGGCCCTACGAGCAGTACTTC
TRBJ1-4 TRBD1 TRBV30 . CAWSWTGGEKLFF TGTGCCTGGAGCTGGACAGGGGGTGAAAAACTGTTTTTT
TRBJ2-1 TRBD1 TRBV5-1 . CASSLVQGGVNEQFF TGCGCCAGCAGCTTGGTACAGGGGGGTGTCAATGAGCAGTTCTTC
TRBJ2-7 TRBD1 TRBV18 . CASSSRQGASYEQYF TGTGCCAGCTCATCCCGACAGGGAGCCTCCTACGAGCAGTACTTC
TRBJ2-1 . TRBV5-1 . CASSFTSTNSYNEQFF TGCGCCAGCAGCTTTACTAGCACCAACTCCTACAATGAGCAGTTCTTC
TRBJ1-1 . TRBV7-6 . CASSSLPGDEAFF TGTGCCAGCAGCTCCCTCCCGGGGGATGAAGCTTTCTTT
TRBJ2-3 TRBD2 TRBV30 once CAWSPGTSAVTDTQYF TGTGCCTGGAGTCCCGGGACTAGCGCTGTCACGGATACGCAGTATTTT
TRBJ2-5 . TRBV5-6 . CASSFIAVRETQYF TGTGCCAGCAGCTTTATAGCGGTCCGGGAGACCCAGTACTTC
TRBJ2-1 TRBD2 TRBV6-4 . CASQGTSGKNEQFF TGTGCCAGCCAAGGGACTAGCGGGAAGAATGAGCAGTTCTTC
TRBJ2-3 TRBD2 TRBV5-1 . CASSRVAGGRADTQYF TGCGCCAGCAGCCGGGTAGCGGGAGGGCGGGCAGATACGCAGTATTTT
TRBJ2-5 . TRBV5-8 . CASSSRRAGLQETQYF TGTGCCAGCAGCTCAAGGCGCGCAGGGCTGCAAGAGACCCAGTACTTC
TRBJ1-1 . TRBV21-1 . CASRSISGGELDTEAFF TGTGCCAGCAGGTCAATCTCAGGGGGTGAGTTGGACACTGAAGCTTTCTTT
TRBJ1-5 . TRBV28 . CASSPDQHSNQPQHF TGTGCCAGCAGCCCCGACCAGCATAGCAATCAGCCCCAGCATTTT
TRBJ1-5 TRBD1 TRBV29-1 . CSPGDRLRDQPQHF TGCAGCCCTGGGGACAGACTGAGGGATCAGCCCCAGCATTTT
TRBJ1-1 TRBD1 TRBV6-4 . CASRGQVDTEAFF TGTGCCAGCAGGGGACAGGTGGACACTGAAGCTTTCTTT
TRBJ1-1 . TRBV5-6 . CASSFRDVNTEAFF TGTGCCAGCAGCTTCAGGGACGTGAACACTGAAGCTTTCTTT
TRBJ2-7 TRBD2 TRBV19 . CASSIQGLHEQYF TGTGCCAGTAGTATTCAGGGACTACACGAGCAGTACTTC
TRBJ1-1 . TRBV27 . CASSLYGNTEAFF TGTGCCAGCAGTTTGTACGGAAACACTGAAGCTTTCTTT
TRBJ2-5 . TRBV5-4 . CASSLGGQETQYF TGTGCCAGCAGCTTAGGAGGTCAAGAGACCCAGTACTTC
TRBJ2-6 . TRBV21-1 . CASSNWRQCDSGANVLTF TGTGCCAGCAGCAATTGGAGACAGTGTGATTCTGGGGCCAACGTCCTGACTTTC
TRBJ1-2 . TRBV28 . CASSFFRGYGYTF TGTGCCAGCAGTTTTTTCAGGGGCTACGGCTACACCTTC
TRBJ2-1 TRBD2 TRBV28 . CASSFPTRSGTSGRASYNEQFF TGTGCCAGCAGTTTCCCCACCCGCTCCGGGACTAGCGGGAGGGCCTCCTACAATGAGCAGTTCTTC
TRBJ2-7 . TRBV5-1 . CASTRGLWSYEQYF TGCGCCAGCACGCGGGGGCTCTGGTCCTACGAGCAGTACTTC
TRBJ2-1 TRBD2 TRBV19 . CASSLTSGSSYNEQFF TGTGCCAGTAGCCTGACTAGCGGGAGCTCCTACAATGAGCAGTTCTTC
TRBJ2-7 . TRBV11-3 . CASSPLSGGFLKGEQYF TGTGCCAGCAGCCCGTTAAGCGGAGGCTTCTTAAAGGGGGAGCAGTACTTC
TRBJ2-2 TRBD1 TRBV18 . CASSPTGDTGELFF TGTGCCAGCTCACCGACAGGGGACACCGGGGAGCTGTTTTTT
TRBJ1-5 . TRBV25-1 . CASRGGNQPQHF TGTGCCAGCCGTGGAGGGAATCAGCCCCAGCATTTT
TRBJ2-2 TRBD2 TRBV14 few CASSQELTSGTGGELFF TGTGCCAGCAGCCAAGAGCTCACTAGCGGGACTGGCGGGGAGCTGTTTTTT
TRBJ2-3 . TRBV7-8 . CASSFATDTQYF TGTGCCAGCAGCTTCGCTACAGATACGCAGTATTTT
TRBJ2-2 . TRBV29-1 once CSVEKGTSANTGELFF TGCAGCGTAGAGAAGGGGACTTCCGCGAACACCGGGGAGCTGTTTTTT
TRBJ1-1 TRBD1 TRBV4-1 . CASSLRTGDNTEAFF TGCGCCAGCAGCCTCCGGACAGGCGACAACACTGAAGCTTTCTTT
TRBJ2-1 TRBD2 TRBV4-2 . CASSLSGGISYNEQFF TGTGCCAGCAGCCTTAGCGGGGGAATTTCCTACAATGAGCAGTTCTTC
TRBJ2-2 . TRBV7-2 . CASSLVAGNTGELFF TGTGCCAGCAGCTTAGTGGCAGGGAACACCGGGGAGCTGTTTTTT
TRBJ1-5 . TRBV10-3 . CAISESVRGLIVHF TGTGCCATCAGTGAGTCGGTGCGGGGACTGATCGTGCATTTT
TRBJ1-1 . TRBV6-5 . CASRGIIGSEAFF TGTGCCAGCAGGGGGATTATAGGATCTGAAGCTTTCTTT
TRBJ2-7 . TRBV11-3 . CASSLIGTASYEQYF TGTGCCAGCAGCCTAATAGGGACGGCCTCCTACGAGCAGTACTTC
TRBJ2-7 . TRBV7-9 . CASSLVLQGSYEQYF TGTGCCAGCAGCTTAGTTTTGCAGGGTAGCTACGAGCAGTACTTC
TRBJ2-7 TRBD2 TRBV10-1 . CASSDGRNEQYF TGCGCCAGCAGTGACGGGAGGAACGAGCAGTACTTC